This is a list of T cell receptor beta chains from one sample in a study of CD8+ T cells in alopecia areata. Sequenced by immunoSEQ multiplex PCR; TCRdb stores in-frame clones only, minus some. This repertoire shows over 120,000 clones, about 60% found once; its top ten account for 6.4%. The input for sequencing was CD4+ T cells sorted from blood, taken at week 0. The source is a human donor with alopecia areata. Both conserved end residues are part of each CDR3. The D gene is left open where the match is weak.

cdr3_aa v_call d_call j_call
CASSRILANVLTF TRBV7-9 . TRBJ2-6
CASSLREPGWGTGELFF TRBV7-3 . TRBJ2-2
CAWSGMTGGAGYGYTF TRBV30 TRBD1 TRBJ1-2
CAWSSGDRLYGETQYF TRBV30 TRBD1 TRBJ2-5
CASSGLAANNEQFF TRBV6-5 TRBD2 TRBJ2-1
CSVEDKAGEETQYF TRBV29-1 . TRBJ2-5
CAWSARTGELFF TRBV30 . TRBJ2-2
CASSSIVKETQYF TRBV11-3 . TRBJ2-5
CASSLGLGTDTQYF TRBV7-2 TRBD2 TRBJ2-3
CASTGNTGAGQTQYF TRBV25-1 TRBD1 TRBJ2-5
CATSRSPGQGADEQYF TRBV15 TRBD1 TRBJ2-7
CASSQDTEAIYGYTF TRBV4-3 . TRBJ1-2
CASSIGSRRSEAFF TRBV19 . TRBJ1-1
CASSFGEGGKLFF TRBV7-9 . TRBJ1-4
CASSSYLPAGWETQYF TRBV27 . TRBJ2-5
CASSPTRADTQYF TRBV18 . TRBJ2-3
CSVANRLNTEAFF TRBV29-1 . TRBJ1-1
CASSQPGKSDTQYF TRBV4-2 . TRBJ2-3
CAISDWGLANTGELFF TRBV10-3 . TRBJ2-2
CASSQPGRNSYYEQYF TRBV4-1 . TRBJ2-7
CAVDRGLQETQYF TRBV30 . TRBJ2-5
CSVRTGAEQYF TRBV29-1 TRBD1 TRBJ2-7